This TCR beta chain appears in the sequencing data of a study of T cells expressing NK-cell markers. Regarding the study as a whole: The CD3+CD56-NKG2C+ fraction was also led by these clonotypes in four donors.

TCRdb reprocessed the 5' RACE reads, with one entry per CDR3 protein and no DNA. The sample table sets out some 600,000 distinct CDR3 sequences. For this clonotype: Its antigen is unknown.

The sample consisted of blood T cells: a sorted CD56 or NKG2C T cell subset, CD4+ or CD8+ T cells, or bulk PBMC T cells (not recorded which). The TCR sequence derives from a young man in good health.

CDR3 sequence: CASGTGKHLEKLFF. The rearrangement links TRBV30 to TRBJ1-4; lacking DNA, the TRBD1 call made by TCRdb goes unchecked. Germline V gives CDR1 GTSNPN, CDR2 SVGIG (reference sequence). The CDR3 extends over 14 amino acids. The complete variable domain, with remaining parts taken from reference TRBV30 and TRBJ1-4, reads SQTIHQWPATLVQPVGSPLSLECTVEGTSNPNLYWYRQAAGRGLQLLFYSVGIGQISSEVPQNLSASRPQDRQFILSSKKLLLSDSGFYLCASGTGKHLEKLFFGSGTQLSVL.